This T cell receptor (beta chain) was captured in a study of T cell repertoires in cytomegalovirus infection. Across the whole study: Public TCR beta signatures indicated both CMV infection and matching HLA type. Study results and caveats: HLA-C-restricted CMV clonotypes gave the most frequent clonotype in two of eight donors.

CDR1 is LNHNV and CDR2 is YYDKDF in the germline V gene (reference sequence). V lost 0 bases and J lost 4, with 9 bases in between. The CDR3 loop spans 15 amino acids. TCRdb re-analysed the reads in MiXCR, keeping a single row per CDR3 protein. The sample records a few hundred thousand distinct CDR3 sequences, over 15% being singletons. This clonotype was observed a handful of times. Its antigen is undetermined. This chain connects TRBV15 to TRBJ2-2; TRBD1 might be the D (5 bases). This TCR derives from a human donor in good health (CMV status not recorded). Some clones in this sample may be carry-over from other donors' samples. Sequencing was carried out using CD8+ T cells from PBMCs. Here the CDR3 DNA reads TGTGCCACCAGCAGAGAGGCAGGGCCCACCGGGGAGCTGTTTTTT. Its protein is CATSREAGPTGELFF.